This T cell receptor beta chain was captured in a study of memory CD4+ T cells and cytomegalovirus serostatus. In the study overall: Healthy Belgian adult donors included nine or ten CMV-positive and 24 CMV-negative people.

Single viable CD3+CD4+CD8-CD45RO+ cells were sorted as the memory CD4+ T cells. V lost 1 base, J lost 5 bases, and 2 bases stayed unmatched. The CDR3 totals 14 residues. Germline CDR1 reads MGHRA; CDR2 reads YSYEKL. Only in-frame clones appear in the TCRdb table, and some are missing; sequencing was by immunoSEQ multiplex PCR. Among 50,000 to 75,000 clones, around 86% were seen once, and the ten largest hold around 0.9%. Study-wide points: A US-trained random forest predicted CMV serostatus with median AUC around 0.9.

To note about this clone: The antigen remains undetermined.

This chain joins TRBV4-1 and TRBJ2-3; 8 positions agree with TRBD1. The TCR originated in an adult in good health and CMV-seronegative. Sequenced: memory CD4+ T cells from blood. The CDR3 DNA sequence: TGCGCCAGCAGCCAAGGACAGGGGAAAGATACGCAGTATTTT. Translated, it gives CASSQGQGKDTQYF.